Here is one TCR beta chain with its context. Antigen: not known. The data are from a study of human CD8 memory T cell subsets. Points from the study as a whole: The chains that were sequenced in this study were only T cell receptor beta chains.

TCR beta libraries were made by UMI-labeled 5' RACE. TCRdb reprocessed the 5' RACE reads and keeps a single row for each CDR3 protein, giving no DNA. Its table lists about 10,000 distinct CDR3 sequences. The germline gives CDR1 LGHNA, CDR2 YNFKEQ. The CDR3 is 16 residues long. Phenotypically, stem-like memory CD8+ T cells (TSTEM) were characterized as CCR7+ PD-1- TIGIT-. This chain links TRBV4-2 with TRBJ1-1. Sequenced input: CD8+ stem-like memory T cells (TSCM and TCM) sorted from PBMCs. Stated subset: stem-like memory CD8 T cells (TSTEM), CCR7+ PD-1- TIGIT-. This clonotype originated in a human donor in good health. The CDR3 sequence: CASSQVPERLNTEAFF.